These 24 T cell receptor beta chains originate from one sample sequenced in a study of blood T cell repertoires in COVID-19. Libraries were prepared by immunoSEQ multiplex PCR; TCRdb keeps only in-frame clonotypes and omits some of them. The data show 150,000 to 200,000 clones, 60% to 85% seen once. Sequencing input: peripheral blood. These receptor sequences come from a woman aged 55-70 years with COVID-19, enrolled during active disease.

This rearrangement joins TRBV28 to TRBJ1-2; TRBD1 agrees at 10 bases. This CDR3 is 14 amino acids long. Trimming removed 6 bases from V and 5 bases from J; junction bases left unmatched: 6. Germline-derived CDR1 and CDR2 are MDHEN and SYDVKM. CDR3 amino acids: CASRAPGQGYGYTF. CDR3 DNA: TGTGCCAGCAGAGCTCCGGGACAGGGGTATGGCTACACCTTC.

This chain links TRBV28 with TRBJ1-2; 11 bases agree with TRBD1. Germline CDR1 reads MDHEN; CDR2 reads SYDVKM. V trimming: 11 bases; J trimming: 14 bases; junction bases outside the gene matches: 19. The CDR3 contains 14 residues. This CDR3 is CAYGDRGSPFRLTF. DNA of the CDR3: TGTGCCTACGGGGACAGGGGGAGTCCCTTCCGCTTAACCTTC.

The rearrangement links TRBV10-3 to TRBJ1-2; weak D call: TRBD1 (6 bases). Germline loops: CDR1 ENHRY, CDR2 SYGVKD. V lost 4 bases to trimming and J lost 5 bases, with 14 bases between them. The CDR3 is made up of 14 amino acids. CDR3 sequence reads: CAISGTARNYGYTF. The CDR3 coding sequence is TGTGCCATCAGTGGGACAGCTAGGAATTATGGCTACACCTTC.

This chain links TRBV5-1 with TRBJ2-2; D remains unclear. The germline gives CDR1 SGHRS, CDR2 YFSETQ. CDR3 length: 14 residues. Trimming took off 3 bases at V and 0 bases at J, with 6 bases between the two ends. The CDR3 here is CASSWQTNTGELFF. In nucleotides, the CDR3 is TGCGCCAGCAGCTGGCAGACGAACACCGGGGAGCTGTTTTTT.

A word on this clone: The junction departs from the called germline gene at one end, perhaps through a read error. The chain employs TRBV15 and TRBJ2-1; the match to TRBD2 covers 13 bases. This CDR3 has 18 amino acids. Germline CDR1 is LNHNV and CDR2 is YYDKDF (reference sequence). The CDR3 loop reads CATSRGLAGKLTMSTRLF. The CDR3 nucleotides read TGTGCCACCAGCAGGGGACTAGCGGGGAAACTTACAATGAGCACCAGGCTCTTC.

This clone appeared a single time. This chain connects TRBV5-1 to TRBJ2-3, with D uncertain. V was cut by 7 bases and J by 1 base, with 13 bases left in between. This CDR3 has 14 residues. Germline V CDR1 and CDR2: SGHRS, YFSETQ. For the CDR3, the DNA is TGCGCCAGCTTCGCCGAATCGGGCACAGATACGCAGTATTTT. Amino acid sequence: CASFAESGTDTQYF.

The CDR3 nucleotides are TGTGCCAGCAGCCAAGATAGACGGGGAGGGCCGCGTGGCTACACCTTC. Translating gives CASSQDRRGGPRGYTF. V gene TRBV4-2 combines with J gene TRBJ1-2, with no clear D. The V gene lost 0 bases and the J gene lost 7 bases, with 18 bases spanning the gap. This CDR3 has 16 amino acids. Germline lookup yields CDR1 LGHNA and CDR2 YNFKEQ.

The rearrangement links TRBV28 to TRBJ2-7, with no clear D. Trimming took off 3 bases at V and 3 bases at J, with 9 bases between the two ends. CDR1 MDHEN and CDR2 SYDVKM come from the germline V gene. This CDR3 has 13 residues. CDR3 sequence (DNA): TGTGCCAGCAGTTTGAGTTCAGGCTACGAGCAGTACGTC. The encoded protein is CASSLSSGYEQYV.

The chain is built from TRBV7-2 and TRBJ2-3; 15 bases align to TRBD2. The ends lost 7 bases at V and 5 bases at J; junction bases unmatched: 7. The CDR3 is made up of 16 amino acids. Per the germline V gene, CDR1 is SGHTA and CDR2 is FQGNSA. The DNA for the CDR3 is TGTGCCAGCATCCTCGGACTAGCGGGGGGGCAAGATACGCAGTATTTT. The encoded protein is CASILGLAGGQDTQYF.

This clone was counted only a few times. This chain links TRBV11-1 with TRBJ1-1; D remains ambiguous. With 0 bases removed from V and 6 bases from J, the gap between germline ends came to 8 bases. Germline CDR1 is SGHAT and CDR2 is FQDESV (reference sequence). The CDR3 length is 13 residues. The CDR3 region is CASSLAAGPEAFF. In DNA, the CDR3 is TGTGCCAGCAGCTTAGCGGCTGGGCCTGAAGCTTTCTTT.

The chain uses TRBV15 and TRBJ2-1; TRBD2 agrees at 10 bases. V lost 0 bases and J lost 4; bases outside the gene matches: 3. This CDR3 is 16 amino acids long. The germline gives CDR1 LNHNV, CDR2 YYDKDF (reference sequence). The CDR3 loop is CATSREGLALYNEQFF. In nucleotides, the CDR3 is TGTGCCACCAGCAGAGAGGGACTAGCGCTGTACAATGAGCAGTTCTTC.

This clone has only one observation. This chain joins TRBV28 and TRBJ2-2; D unclear. Germline-derived CDR1 and CDR2 are MDHEN and SYDVKM. The V end lost 6 bases, the J end lost 7 bases, and 15 bases lay between the germline ends. CDR3 length: 14 residues. CDR3 residues: CASSQASPHGELFF. In nucleotides, the CDR3 is TGTGCCAGCAGCCAAGCTAGTCCCCACGGGGAGCTGTTTTTT.

This chain connects TRBV5-1 to TRBJ2-3; D unclear. CDR3 size: 13 residues. V gave up 0 bases and J gave up 5 bases, with 7 bases separating them. From germline, CDR1 is SGHRS and CDR2 YFSETQ. CDR3: CASSLDPLDTQYF. For the CDR3, the DNA is TGCGCCAGCAGCTTGGATCCTTTAGATACGCAGTATTTT.

The chain uses TRBV21-1 and TRBJ2-7; the table's D call, TRBD2, has no DNA check behind it. TRBV21-1 is a known pseudogene. The CDR3 totals 15 residues. DNA for the CDR3: TGTGCCAGCAGCAAAGGGGCGGGGGGTTGCTACGAGCAGTACTTC. Translating gives CASSKGAGGCYEQYF.

The sample holds a few counts of this clone. V gene TRBV5-6 combines with J gene TRBJ2-3, with 10 bases aligning to TRBD1. V lost 4 bases to trimming and J lost 4 bases; unmatched junction nucleotides: 9. Germline V lookup: CDR1 SGHDT, CDR2 YYEEEE. The CDR3 totals 16 residues. CDR3: CASSRATGGIADTQYF. CDR3 in DNA: TGTGCCAGCAGCAGGGCGACAGGGGGCATCGCAGATACGCAGTATTTT.

The rearrangement joins TRBV19 to TRBJ1-5; 7 bases are a match to TRBD1. CDR1 LNHDA and CDR2 SQIVND come from the germline V gene (reference sequence). V gave up 8 bases and J gave up 0 bases; unmatched junction bases: 4. The CDR3 contains 14 residues. The CDR3: CASHTGVSNQPQHF. In DNA, the CDR3 is TGTGCCAGTCACACAGGGGTTAGCAATCAGCCCCAGCATTTT.

V and J are TRBV7-2 and TRBJ1-1; D may be TRBD1 (5 bases). Trimming took 7 bases from V and 11 from J, leaving 17 bases between them. This CDR3 contains 12 residues. The V gene's germline CDR1 is SGHTA and CDR2 FQGNSA. Here the CDR3 reads CASTNLGGGAFF. In DNA, the CDR3 is TGTGCCAGCACCAATCTGGGGGGAGGGGCTTTCTTT.

The J gene is TRBJ1-2, the V gene TRBV30; 8 bases match TRBD1. CDR1 is GTSNPN and CDR2 is SVGIG in the germline V gene (reference sequence). This CDR3 region has 15 residues. V was clipped by 5 bases and J by 4 bases; unmatched bases: 12. CDR3 bases: TGTGCCTGGGGGAAGGGGACAGGCCTTGGCTATGGCTACACCTTC. Its protein is CAWGKGTGLGYGYTF.

This rearrangement joins TRBV7-9 to TRBJ1-1; D call uncertain. Trimming removed 5 bases from V and 2 bases from J, with 9 bases in between. The germline gives CDR1 SEHNR, CDR2 FQNEAQ (reference sequence). This CDR3 is 13 amino acids long. The chain's CDR3 is CASSPLRNTEAFF. The CDR3, as DNA: TGTGCCAGCAGCCCGCTCAGAAACACTGAAGCTTTCTTT.

The V call is TRBV6-2 or TRBV6-3, the J call TRBJ1-4; 8 bases align to TRBD1. CDR1 and CDR2 (germline): MNHEY, SVGEGT. The V segment lost 2 bases and the J segment 10 bases; nucleotides outside the gene matches: 12. The CDR3 runs to 16 residues. This CDR3 reads CASSYPDRGRGGKLFF. The CDR3 nucleotides are TGTGCCAGCAGTTACCCCGACAGGGGCCGAGGAGGAAAACTGTTTTTT.

This clone was seen only a few times. The rearrangement joins TRBV4-3 to TRBJ2-1, with 7 positions matching TRBD1. CDR3 length: 12 amino acids. J gave up 9 bases and V 2 bases, and 1 base lay outside the gene matches. CDR1 LGHNA and CDR2 YSLEER come from the germline V gene. CDR3 DNA: TGCGCCAGCAGCCAATACAGGGGTGAGCAGTTCTTC. Translation gives CASSQYRGEQFF.

The chain joins TRBV11-2 to TRBJ2-2; 15 bases fit TRBD2. The germline V gene has CDR1 SGHAT and CDR2 FQNNGV. Losses at the gene ends were 7 bases for V and 0 bases for J; bases not matched to a gene: 3. The CDR3 extends over 17 amino acids. The CDR3 DNA is TGTGCCAGCAACGGACTAGCGGGAGGGCCGAACACCGGGGAGCTGTTTTTT. Encoded protein: CASNGLAGGPNTGELFF.

The V gene is TRBV5-1, the J gene TRBJ2-3; possible D gene TRBD2, 6 bases. CDR1 SGHRS and CDR2 YFSETQ come from the germline V gene. V was cut by 4 bases and J by 5 bases, with 14 bases left in between. CDR3 length: 14 residues. The CDR3 DNA follows: TGCGCCAGCAGCCCGGAGGGTACTAGAGATACGCAGTATTTT. Protein product: CASSPEGTRDTQYF.

The J gene is TRBJ2-3, the V gene TRBV5-1, with 15 bases aligning to TRBD2. J was trimmed by 2 bases and V by 5 bases; bases with no gene match: 6. Germline values: CDR1 SGHRS, CDR2 YFSETQ. This CDR3 region has 17 residues. CDR3: CASRRTSGGASTDTQYF. In DNA, the CDR3 is TGCGCCAGCAGAAGGACTAGCGGGGGGGCTTCCACAGATACGCAGTATTTT.